This T cell receptor (beta chain) stems from a study of cytomegalovirus exposure and HLA in healthy donors. This CDR3 has 14 amino acids. Germline V CDR1 and CDR2: SGHNT, YYREEE (reference sequence). J gave up 6 bases and V 4 bases, and 8 bases lay outside the gene matches. Both 60 Vbeta primers and 13 Jbeta primers went into the PCR. The repertoire was sequenced with immunoSEQ multiplex PCR; TCRdb's copy has only in-frame clones and lacks some. This sample yields 110,000 to 150,000 clones, of which roughly 72% are seen a single time; around 2.2% belongs to the top ten. With regard to this clone: The antigen remains unidentified.

The study's findings and limits: In a later analysis, at a false discovery rate of 0.05, fewer than 20,000 TCR beta sequences matched HLA alleles. Among donors in an Asian-associated ancestry cluster, a later analysis reportedly found fewer N-insertions than the approximately 700-donor mean.

Material: PBMCs. This chain uses TRBV5-4 with TRBJ2-3, with 7 bases matching TRBD1. This clonotype was obtained from a man aged 40-55 years in good health and CMV-seronegative. CDR3 DNA: TGTGCCAGCAGCATATTTCCACAGGGGGATACGCAGTATTTT. It encodes CASSIFPQGDTQYF.